Below, 6 T cell receptor beta chains from the same sample are listed, as sequenced in a study of blood T cell repertoires in COVID-19. Clones were read by immunoSEQ multiplex PCR, and TCRdb kept only the in-frame ones, dropping some. The data hold 200,000 to 300,000 clones, with 87% observed a single time. The specimen was peripheral blood. The receptors were sampled from a man aged 55 to 70 who had recovered from COVID-19.

The V gene is TRBV19, the J gene TRBJ1-6; D gene uncertain. Trimming took off 6 bases at V and 4 bases at J, with 16 bases between the two ends. Germline loops: CDR1 LNHDA, CDR2 SQIVND (reference sequence). The CDR3 spans 16 residues. CDR3 residues: CASSPTGNPYNSPLHF. DNA of the CDR3: TGTGCCAGTAGCCCAACCGGGAACCCGTATAATTCACCCCTCCACTTT.

The table lists this clone with a few counts. The V gene is TRBV6-5, the J gene TRBJ2-2, with unresolved D. Trimming stripped 7 bases from V and 4 bases from J, with 13 bases between. This CDR3 is 14 amino acids long. The V gene's germline CDR1 is MNHEY and CDR2 SVGAGI. CDR3 in DNA: TGTGCCAGCATAGCCCCCGCCGTCACCGGGGAGCTGTTTTTT. Translated, it gives CASIAPAVTGELFF.

In its sample, this clone was seen a few times. This chain connects TRBV7-2 to TRBJ2-2, with 9 bases matching TRBD2. In germline, CDR1 is SGHTA, CDR2 FQGNSA. The CDR3 is 17 amino acids. V trimming: 6 bases; J trimming: 6 bases; junction bases outside the gene matches: 14. For the CDR3, the DNA is TGTGCCAGCAGGCCGGGGACTAGCCCGGGGGTGGCCGGGGAGCTGTTTTTT. Protein: CASRPGTSPGVAGELFF.

The chain combines TRBV5-1 with TRBJ1-4; no clear D. Trimming took 3 bases from V and 8 from J, leaving 20 bases between them. Germline CDR1 reads SGHRS; CDR2 reads YFSETQ. The CDR3 has 16 residues. The CDR3 region is CASSSTVGRSGEKLFF. The DNA of the CDR3 is TGCGCCAGCAGCTCTACGGTAGGGAGATCGGGCGAAAAACTGTTTTTT.

V usage is TRBV19 and J usage is TRBJ2-7; 9 nucleotides align to TRBD1. This CDR3 contains 15 residues. V trimming: 1 base; J trimming: 12 bases; junction bases outside the gene matches: 13. Germline loops: CDR1 LNHDA, CDR2 SQIVND (reference sequence). The CDR3 DNA reads as TGTGCCAGTAGTATAGGAGGGACAGGGCCGGTGGAACCGTACTTC. It specifies CASSIGGTGPVEPYF.

This sequence joins TRBV29-1 and TRBJ2-2; D not certain. Germline-derived CDR1 and CDR2 are SQVTM and ANQGSEA. The CDR3 covers 13 residues. V lost 6 bases and J lost 1, with 9 bases in between. CDR3 in DNA: TGCAGCGTGGGCACAGTGAACACCGGGGAGCTGTTTTTT. This translates into CSVGTVNTGELFF.